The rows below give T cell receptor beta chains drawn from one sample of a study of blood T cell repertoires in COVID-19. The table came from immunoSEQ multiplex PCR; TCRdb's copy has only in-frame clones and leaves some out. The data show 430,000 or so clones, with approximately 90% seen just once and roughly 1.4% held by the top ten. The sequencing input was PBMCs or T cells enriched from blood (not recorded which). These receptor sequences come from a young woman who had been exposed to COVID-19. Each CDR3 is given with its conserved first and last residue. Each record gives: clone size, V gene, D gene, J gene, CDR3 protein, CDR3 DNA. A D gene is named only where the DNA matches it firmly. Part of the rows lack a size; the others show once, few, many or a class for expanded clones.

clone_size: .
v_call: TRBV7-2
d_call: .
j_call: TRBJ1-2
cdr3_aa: CASSSQGLGEGGYTF
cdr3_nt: TGTGCCAGCAGCTCCCAAGGCCTCGGCGAGGGTGGCTACACCTTC

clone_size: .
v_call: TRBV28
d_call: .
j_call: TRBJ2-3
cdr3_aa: CASGPGVDTQYF
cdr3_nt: TGTGCCAGCGGCCCGGGGGTGGATACGCAGTATTTT

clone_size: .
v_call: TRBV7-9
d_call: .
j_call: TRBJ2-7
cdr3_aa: CASMSLGSSYEQYF
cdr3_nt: TGTGCCAGCATGTCCCTTGGTAGCTCCTACGAGCAGTACTTC

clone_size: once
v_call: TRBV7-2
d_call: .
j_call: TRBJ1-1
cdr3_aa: CASTEGHTEAFF
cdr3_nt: TGTGCCAGCACTGAGGGTCACACTGAAGCTTTCTTT

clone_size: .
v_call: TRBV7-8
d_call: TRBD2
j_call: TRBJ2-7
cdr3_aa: CASSRRLAGIYEQYF
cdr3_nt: TGTGCCAGCAGCAGGAGACTAGCGGGGATCTACGAGCAGTACTTC

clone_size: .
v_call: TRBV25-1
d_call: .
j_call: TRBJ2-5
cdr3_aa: CASSSDPQGQETQYF
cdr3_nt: TGTGCCAGCAGTTCGGACCCCCAGGGGCAGGAGACCCAGTACTTC

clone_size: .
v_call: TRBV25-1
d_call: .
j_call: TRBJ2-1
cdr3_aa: CASSDGAYSYNEQFF
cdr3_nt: TGTGCCAGCAGTGATGGAGCGTATTCTTACAATGAGCAGTTCTTC

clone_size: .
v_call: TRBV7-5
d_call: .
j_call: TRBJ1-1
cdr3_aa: CARSPDSVNTEAFF
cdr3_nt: TGTGCCAGAAGCCCGGACAGTGTGAACACTGAAGCTTTCTTT

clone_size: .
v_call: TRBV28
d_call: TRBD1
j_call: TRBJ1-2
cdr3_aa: CASSSFSTGVHLDGYTF
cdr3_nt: TGTGCCAGCAGTTCCTTCTCGACAGGGGTGCATCTAGATGGCTACACCTTC

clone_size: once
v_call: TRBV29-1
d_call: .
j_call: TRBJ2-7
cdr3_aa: CSVELDGAAYEQYF
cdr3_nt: TGCAGCGTTGAATTGGATGGGGCGGCCTACGAGCAGTACTTC

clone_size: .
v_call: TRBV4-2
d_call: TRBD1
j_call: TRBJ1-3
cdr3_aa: CASSQDGTVSGNTIYF
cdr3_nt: TGTGCCAGCAGCCAAGACGGGACAGTCTCTGGAAACACCATATATTTT

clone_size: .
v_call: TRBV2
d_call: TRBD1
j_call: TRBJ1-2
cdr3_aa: CASSEMGTGVNYGYTF
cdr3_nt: TGTGCCAGCAGTGAAATGGGAACAGGGGTGAACTATGGCTACACCTTC

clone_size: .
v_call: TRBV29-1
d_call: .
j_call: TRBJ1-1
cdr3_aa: CSVRLGNTEAFF
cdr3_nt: TGCAGCGTCAGGTTGGGGAACACTGAAGCTTTCTTT

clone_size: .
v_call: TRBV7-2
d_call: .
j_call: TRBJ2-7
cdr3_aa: CASSHSVQRQVSYEQYF
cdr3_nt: TGTGCCAGCAGTCATAGTGTCCAGAGACAGGTGTCCTACGAGCAGTACTTC

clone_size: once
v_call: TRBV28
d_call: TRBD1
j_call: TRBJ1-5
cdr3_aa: CASSSGGQGWNQPQHF
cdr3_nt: TGTGCCAGCAGTTCCGGCGGACAGGGGTGGAATCAGCCCCAGCATTTT

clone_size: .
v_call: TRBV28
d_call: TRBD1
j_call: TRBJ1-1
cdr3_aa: CASSSITGVTEAFF
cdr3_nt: TGTGCCAGCAGTTCCATAACAGGGGTTACTGAAGCTTTCTTT

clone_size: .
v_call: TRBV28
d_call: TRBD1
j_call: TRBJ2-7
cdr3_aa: CASITSRDSGYEQYF
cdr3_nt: TGTGCCAGCATCACTTCCCGGGACAGTGGCTACGAGCAGTACTTC

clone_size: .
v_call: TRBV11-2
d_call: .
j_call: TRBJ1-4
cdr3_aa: CASSLVPGRTNEKLFF
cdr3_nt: TGTGCCAGCAGCTTAGTGCCCGGTCGGACTAATGAAAAACTGTTTTTT

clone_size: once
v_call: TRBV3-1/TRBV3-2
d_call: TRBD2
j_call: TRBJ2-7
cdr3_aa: CASSQSSSGRAGEQYF
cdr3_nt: TGTGCCAGCAGCCAGTCCTCTAGCGGGAGGGCCGGAGAGCAGTACTTC

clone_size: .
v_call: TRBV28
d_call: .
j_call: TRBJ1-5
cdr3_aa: CASRRGYSNQPQHF
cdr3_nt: TGTGCCAGCAGACGGGGGTATAGCAATCAGCCCCAGCATTTT

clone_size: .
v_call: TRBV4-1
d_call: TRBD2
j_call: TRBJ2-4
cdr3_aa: CASSQGRASGRARNIQYF
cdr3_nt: TGCGCCAGCAGCCAAGGGAGGGCTAGCGGGAGGGCACGGAACATTCAGTACTTC

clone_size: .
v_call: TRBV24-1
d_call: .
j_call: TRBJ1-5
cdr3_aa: CATSGSARQPQHF
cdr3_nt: TGTGCCACCAGTGGATCGGCGCGGCAGCCCCAGCATTTT

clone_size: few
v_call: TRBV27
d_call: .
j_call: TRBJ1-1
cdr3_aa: CASSLEGGGEAFF
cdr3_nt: TGTGCCAGCAGTTTAGAGGGAGGGGGTGAAGCTTTCTTT

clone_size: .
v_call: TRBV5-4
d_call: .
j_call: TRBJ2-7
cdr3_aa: CASSLGQPSEQYF
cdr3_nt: TGTGCCAGCAGCTTAGGACAGCCTTCCGAGCAGTACTTC